Listed below are T cell receptor beta chains from one sample, sequenced in a study of radiotherapy plus CTLA-4 blockade in lung cancer. The protocol was immunoSEQ multiplex PCR, while the TCRdb copy is restricted to in-frame clones and leaves out a portion. The sample holds about 110,000 clones, 85% to 90% seen once. This material consisted of peripheral blood, taken from a patient treated with radiotherapy plus ipilimumab. The receptors were sampled from a human donor with non-small cell lung cancer that progressed on radiotherapy plus ipilimumab. Some clones in this sample may be carry-over from other donors' samples. Both conserved end residues are part of each CDR3. Each record gives: V gene, J gene, D gene, clone size, CDR3 protein, CDR3 DNA. D genes are given only for firm matches. Rows may omit the clone size; those that give it use once, few, many or a size class.

TRBV2	TRBJ1-4	TRBD1	NA	CASRAMGQGNEKLFF	TGTGCCAGCAGAGCCATGGGACAGGGCAATGAAAAACTGTTTTTT
TRBV6-5	TRBJ1-1	NA	NA	CASSYGGNTEAFF	TGTGCCAGCAGTTATGGGGGGAACACTGAAGCTTTCTTT
TRBV27	TRBJ2-3	NA	few	CASSFSRGGTDTQYF	TGTGCCAGCAGTTTCTCGCGTGGGGGCACAGATACGCAGTATTTT
TRBV7-6	TRBJ1-5	TRBD1	NA	CASSEISDRGYYSNQPQHF	TGTGCCAGCAGCGAGATTTCGGACAGGGGATACTATAGCAATCAGCCCCAGCATTTT
TRBV28	TRBJ2-1	NA	NA	CASKEGSSYNEQFF	TGTGCCAGCAAGGAGGGAAGCTCCTACAATGAGCAGTTCTTC
TRBV7-9	TRBJ2-7	NA	once	CASSLAVASSRVREQYF	TGTGCCAGCAGCTTAGCGGTGGCTAGCTCCCGGGTTAGGGAGCAGTACTTC
TRBV7-2	TRBJ1-5	TRBD1	once	CASSFWRQGRNQPQHF	TGTGCCAGCAGCTTTTGGAGACAGGGACGCAATCAGCCCCAGCATTTT
TRBV29-1	TRBJ2-3	TRBD1	NA	CSVDGTGGTDTQYF	TGCAGCGTTGACGGGACAGGGGGCACAGATACGCAGTATTTT
TRBV29-1	TRBJ2-3	NA	NA	CRTDTDTQYF	TGCAGAACAGATACAGATACGCAGTATTTT
TRBV9	TRBJ1-1	TRBD1	NA	CASSVGQGFTEAFF	TGTGCCAGCAGCGTAGGACAGGGCTTCACTGAAGCTTTCTTT
TRBV4-1	TRBJ1-2	TRBD1	NA	CASSQETGDGYTF	TGCGCCAGCAGCCAAGAAACAGGGGATGGCTACACCTTC
TRBV6-5	TRBJ1-1	NA	NA	CASSYRGDTEAFF	TGTGCCAGCAGTTACAGGGGAGACACTGAAGCTTTCTTT
TRBV5-1	TRBJ2-5	NA	NA	CASSLLGITDETQYF	TGCGCCAGCAGCTTGTTGGGCATTACTGATGAGACCCAGTACTTC
TRBV29-1	TRBJ1-1	NA	few	CSVERGYTEAFF	TGCAGCGTTGAAAGGGGGTACACTGAAGCTTTCTTT
TRBV7-8	TRBJ1-5	NA	NA	CASSLEGWAHSNQPQHF	TGTGCCAGCAGCTTAGAGGGTTGGGCACATAGCAATCAGCCCCAGCATTTT
TRBV11-2	TRBJ2-1	NA	few	CASSLQLGAAEQFF	TGTGCCAGCAGCTTACAGTTAGGGGCAGCTGAGCAGTTCTTC
TRBV15	TRBJ1-2	NA	once	CATSRGHNYGYTF	TGTGCCACCAGCAGGGGGCACAACTATGGCTACACCTTC
TRBV2	TRBJ1-5	NA	once	CASSDNSNQPQHF	TGTGCCAGCAGCGACAATAGCAATCAGCCCCAGCATTTT
TRBV6-4	TRBJ1-5	TRBD1	NA	CASSPGTGDNQPQHF	TGTGCCAGCAGTCCCGGGACAGGGGATAATCAGCCCCAGCATTTT
TRBV11-2	TRBJ2-1	NA	NA	CASSQDLGGLGDNEQFF	TGTGCCAGCAGCCAGGATTTGGGGGGTTTAGGGGACAATGAGCAGTTCTTC
TRBV19	TRBJ2-1	TRBD2	once	CASSMLAGPVSYNEQFF	TGTGCCAGTAGTATGCTAGCGGGGCCCGTCTCCTACAATGAGCAGTTCTTC
TRBV10-3	TRBJ2-2	NA	NA	CAISPGLTNTGELFF	TGTGCCATCAGCCCGGGACTCACGAACACCGGGGAGCTGTTTTTT
TRBV9	TRBJ1-3	NA	NA	CASSVLSVWAGGSGNTIYF	TGTGCCAGCAGCGTATTGTCGGTTTGGGCTGGCGGTTCTGGAAACACCATATATTTT
TRBV11-2	TRBJ1-4	TRBD1	NA	CASSSLGTAATNEKLFF	TGTGCCAGCAGTTCCCTCGGGACAGCAGCAACTAATGAAAAACTGTTTTTT
TRBV7-9	TRBJ1-1	NA	NA	CASSAGTNTEAFF	TGTGCCAGCAGCGCCGGAACAAACACTGAAGCTTTCTTT
TRBV6-4	TRBJ2-5	NA	NA	CASRKGHESGAQYF	TGTGCCAGCAGAAAGGGACATGAATCAGGGGCCCAGTACTTC
TRBV18	TRBJ1-5	TRBD1	NA	CASSPGDGQGLWSNQPQHF	TGTGCCAGCTCACCGGGGGACGGACAGGGTTTGTGGAGCAATCAGCCCCAGCATTTT
TRBV11-3	TRBJ2-1	TRBD1	NA	CASSDSWTGGKNNEQFF	TGTGCCAGCAGCGACAGCTGGACAGGGGGCAAGAACAATGAGCAGTTCTTC
TRBV7-2	TRBJ2-1	NA	NA	CASSFASRKQFF	TGTGCCAGCAGCTTTGCGTCTAGAAAGCAGTTCTTC
TRBV4-2	TRBJ2-5	NA	NA	CASSQSFVDSSKYF	TGTGCCAGCAGCCAATCGTTTGTGGACAGTTCGAAGTACTTC
TRBV11-2	TRBJ2-1	NA	NA	CASSFRREQFF	TGTGCCAGCAGCTTTCGTCGTGAGCAGTTCTTC
TRBV18	TRBJ1-2	NA	few	CASSPRDANYGYTF	TGTGCCAGCTCACCCCGGGACGCAAACTATGGCTACACCTTC
TRBV6-6	TRBJ1-5	NA	NA	CASRSGGSGNQPQHF	TGTGCCAGCCGCTCGGGGGGGAGCGGCAATCAGCCCCAGCATTTT
TRBV7-7	TRBJ1-2	NA	NA	CASNPLVGSYGYTF	TGTGCTAGCAACCCGCTTGTTGGGTCCTATGGCTACACCTTC
TRBV5-1	TRBJ1-4	TRBD1	NA	CASSNTGDRYEKLFF	TGCGCCAGCAGCAACACAGGGGACCGCTACGAAAAACTGTTTTTT